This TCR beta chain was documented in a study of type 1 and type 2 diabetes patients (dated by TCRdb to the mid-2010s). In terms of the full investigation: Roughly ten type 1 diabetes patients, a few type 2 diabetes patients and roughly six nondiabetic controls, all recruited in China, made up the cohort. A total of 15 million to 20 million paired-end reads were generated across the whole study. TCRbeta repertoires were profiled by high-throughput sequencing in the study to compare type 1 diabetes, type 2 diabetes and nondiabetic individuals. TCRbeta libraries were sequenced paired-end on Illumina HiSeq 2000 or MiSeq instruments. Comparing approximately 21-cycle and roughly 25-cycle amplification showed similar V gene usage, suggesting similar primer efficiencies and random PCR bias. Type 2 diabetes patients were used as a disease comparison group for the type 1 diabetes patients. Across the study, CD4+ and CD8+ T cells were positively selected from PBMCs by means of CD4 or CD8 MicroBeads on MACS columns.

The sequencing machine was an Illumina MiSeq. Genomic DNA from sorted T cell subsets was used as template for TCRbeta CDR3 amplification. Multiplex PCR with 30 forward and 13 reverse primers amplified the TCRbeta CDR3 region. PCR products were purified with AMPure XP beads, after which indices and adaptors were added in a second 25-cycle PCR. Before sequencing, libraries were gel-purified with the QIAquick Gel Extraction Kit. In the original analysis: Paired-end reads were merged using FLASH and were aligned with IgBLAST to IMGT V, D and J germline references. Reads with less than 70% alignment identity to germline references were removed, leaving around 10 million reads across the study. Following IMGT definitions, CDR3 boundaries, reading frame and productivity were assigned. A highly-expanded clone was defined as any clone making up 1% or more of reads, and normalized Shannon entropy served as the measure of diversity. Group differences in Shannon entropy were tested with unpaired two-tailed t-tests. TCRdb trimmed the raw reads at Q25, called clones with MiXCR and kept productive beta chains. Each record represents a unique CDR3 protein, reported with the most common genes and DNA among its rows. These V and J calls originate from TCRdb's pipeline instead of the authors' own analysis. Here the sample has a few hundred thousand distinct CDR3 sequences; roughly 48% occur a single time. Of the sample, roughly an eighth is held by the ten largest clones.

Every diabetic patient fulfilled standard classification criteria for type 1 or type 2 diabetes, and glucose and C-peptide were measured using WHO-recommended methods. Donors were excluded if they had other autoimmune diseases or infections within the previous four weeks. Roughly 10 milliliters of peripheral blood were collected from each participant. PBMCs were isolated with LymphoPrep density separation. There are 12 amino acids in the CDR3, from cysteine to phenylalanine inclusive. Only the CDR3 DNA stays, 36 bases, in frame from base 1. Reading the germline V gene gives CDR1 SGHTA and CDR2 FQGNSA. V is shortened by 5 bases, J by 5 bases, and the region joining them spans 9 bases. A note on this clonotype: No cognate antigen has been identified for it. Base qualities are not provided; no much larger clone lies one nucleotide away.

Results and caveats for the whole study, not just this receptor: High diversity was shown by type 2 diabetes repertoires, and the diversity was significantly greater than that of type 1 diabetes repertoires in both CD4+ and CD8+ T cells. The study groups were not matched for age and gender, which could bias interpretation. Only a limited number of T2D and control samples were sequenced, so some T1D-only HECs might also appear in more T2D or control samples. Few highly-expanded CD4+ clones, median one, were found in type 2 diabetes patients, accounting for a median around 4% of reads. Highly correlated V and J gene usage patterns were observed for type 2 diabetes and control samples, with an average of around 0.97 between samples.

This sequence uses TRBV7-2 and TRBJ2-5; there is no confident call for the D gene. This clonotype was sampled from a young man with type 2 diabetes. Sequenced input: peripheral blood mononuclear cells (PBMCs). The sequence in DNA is TGTGCCAGCAGCCTCCAGTCGGAGACCCAGTACTTC. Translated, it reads CASSLQSETQYF.